A selection of T cell receptor beta chains follows, all from one sample in a study of shared clonotypes between healthy human individuals. Clones were read by immunoSEQ multiplex PCR, and TCRdb kept only the in-frame ones, dropping some. The sample lists about 530,000 clones, 75% to 80% occurring once. The specimen sequenced was PBMCs. These receptors were obtained from a woman aged 40-49 years in good health. Some clones in this sample may be carry-over from other donors' samples. Each CDR3 is given with its conserved first and last residue. D genes are given only for firm matches. Clone size is shown for a subset of rows, as once, few, many or a class of expanded clone.

v_call	d_call	j_call	clone_size	cdr3_nt	cdr3_aa
TRBV11-3	NA	TRBJ1-1	NA	TGTGCCAGCAGCTTTAACATGAACACTGAAGCTTTCTTT	CASSFNMNTEAFF
TRBV5-6	NA	TRBJ2-2	NA	TGTGCCAGCAGCTTGGGACTATCCACCGGGGAGCTGTTTTTT	CASSLGLSTGELFF
TRBV2	TRBD2	TRBJ2-1	NA	TGTGCCAGCAGTGAAGCCCTGACCCTAGCGGGAGTTGGGAGTGAGCAGTTCTTC	CASSEALTLAGVGSEQFF
TRBV28	TRBD2	TRBJ2-3	NA	TGTGCCAGCAGTTTAAGATTGGATAGCGGGGGTAGCACAGATACGCAGTATTTT	CASSLRLDSGGSTDTQYF
TRBV10-3	NA	TRBJ2-6	NA	TGTGCCATCACCCCGGACCGGGGGGCCAACGTCCTGACTTTC	CAITPDRGANVLTF
TRBV7-9	NA	TRBJ2-7	NA	TGTGCCAGCAGCCAAGACCAATCGGGGAAAACCACCTACGAGCAGTACTTC	CASSQDQSGKTTYEQYF
TRBV9	NA	TRBJ2-3	NA	TGTGCCAGCAGCGTAGGGGGGGGCAGCACAGATACGCAGTATTTT	CASSVGGGSTDTQYF
TRBV19	NA	TRBJ2-1	NA	TGTGCCAGTAGTAGCGGGGTGAATGAGCAGTTCTTC	CASSSGVNEQFF
TRBV28	TRBD1	TRBJ2-1	once	TGTGCCAGCAGGAACAGGGGACCTAGCTCCTACAATGAGCAGTTCTTC	CASRNRGPSSYNEQFF
TRBV18	NA	TRBJ1-1	once	TGTGCCAGCTCATCGGACAGGAACACTGAAGCTTTCTTT	CASSSDRNTEAFF
TRBV2	TRBD1	TRBJ2-3	NA	TGTGCCAGCAGTCCCGACAGGGCTCTACATTTCACGCAGTATTTT	CASSPDRALHFTQYF
TRBV27	NA	TRBJ2-7	NA	TGTGCCAGCAGGCTAGGGGTCAGCTCCTACGAGCAGTACTTC	CASRLGVSSYEQYF
TRBV19	NA	TRBJ2-1	NA	TGTGCCAGTAGCCTCCACTCCAAGAGCTCCTACAATGAGCAGTTCTTC	CASSLHSKSSYNEQFF
TRBV27	TRBD2	TRBJ2-2	NA	TGTGCCAGCAGTCCGGGGCGACTAGCGGGAGACACCGGGGAGCTGTTTTTT	CASSPGRLAGDTGELFF
TRBV5-4	NA	TRBJ1-1	few	TGTGCCAGCAGCTCCCTGGGGGGGACGGTGAACACTGAAGCTTTCTTT	CASSSLGGTVNTEAFF
TRBV9	TRBD2	TRBJ2-7	NA	TGTGCCAGCAGTCCTAGGGGGACTAGCGGGACTTCCGAGCAGTACTTC	CASSPRGTSGTSEQYF
TRBV28	TRBD2	TRBJ2-7	NA	TGTGCCAGCAGTTCGGGACTAGCGGGAGAATGGTACTTC	CASSSGLAGEWYF
TRBV6-4	NA	TRBJ2-7	NA	TGTGCCAGCAGTGCGATGGGCTCCTACGAGCAGTACTTC	CASSAMGSYEQYF
TRBV28	NA	TRBJ1-3	few	TGTGCCAGCAGTTTAATTGGCCCAAACACCATATATTTT	CASSLIGPNTIYF